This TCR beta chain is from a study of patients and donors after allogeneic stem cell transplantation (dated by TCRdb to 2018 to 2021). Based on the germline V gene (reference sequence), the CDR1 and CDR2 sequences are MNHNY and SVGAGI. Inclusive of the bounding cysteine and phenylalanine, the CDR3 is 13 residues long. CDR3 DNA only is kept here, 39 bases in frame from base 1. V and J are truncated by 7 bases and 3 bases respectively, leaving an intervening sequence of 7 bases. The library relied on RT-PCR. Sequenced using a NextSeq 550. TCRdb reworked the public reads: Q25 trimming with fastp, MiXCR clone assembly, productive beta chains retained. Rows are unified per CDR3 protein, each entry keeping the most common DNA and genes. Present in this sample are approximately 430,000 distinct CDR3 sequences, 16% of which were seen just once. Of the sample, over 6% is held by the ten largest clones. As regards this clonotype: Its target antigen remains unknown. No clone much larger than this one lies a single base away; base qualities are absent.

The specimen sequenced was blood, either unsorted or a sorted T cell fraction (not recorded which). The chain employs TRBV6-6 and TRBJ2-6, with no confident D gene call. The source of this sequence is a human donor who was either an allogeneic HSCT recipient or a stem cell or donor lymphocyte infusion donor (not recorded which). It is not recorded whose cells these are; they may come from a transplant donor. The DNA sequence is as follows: TGTGCCAGCACCCTTGGTGGGGCCAACGTCCTGACTTTC. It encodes CASTLGGANVLTF.